This T cell receptor (beta chain) is from a study of cytomegalovirus exposure and HLA in healthy donors. The assay was immunoSEQ multiplex PCR, and TCRdb's table has in-frame clones only and misses some. This table holds hundreds of thousands of clones, 90% found once. Sample: PBMCs. The sequence was obtained from a woman aged 25 to 39 in good health and CMV-seronegative.

The CDR3 DNA follows: TGTGCCTGGACCGCCCGACAGGGGGCCGGCAATCAGCCCCAGCATTTT. It is translated as CAWTARQGAGNQPQHF. The chain couples TRBV30 to TRBJ1-5; 10 bases map to TRBD1. Germline CDR1 reads GTSNPN; CDR2 reads SVGIG (reference sequence). Trimming took 4 bases from V and 2 from J; bases not matched to a gene: 8. CDR3 length: 16 residues.